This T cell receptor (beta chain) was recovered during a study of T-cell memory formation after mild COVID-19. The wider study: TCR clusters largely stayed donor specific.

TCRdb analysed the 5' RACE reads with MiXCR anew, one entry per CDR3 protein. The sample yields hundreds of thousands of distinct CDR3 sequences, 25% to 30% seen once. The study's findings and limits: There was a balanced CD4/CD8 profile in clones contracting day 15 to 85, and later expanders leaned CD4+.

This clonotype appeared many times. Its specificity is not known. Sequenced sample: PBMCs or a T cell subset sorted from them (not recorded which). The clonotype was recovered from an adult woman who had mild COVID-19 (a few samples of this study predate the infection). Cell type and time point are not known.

The CDR3 is CSARGPPLRGGRIPDTQYF. The CDR3 DNA sequence: TGCAGTGCTAGAGGTCCCCCCCTTAGGGGCGGGAGGATTCCGGATACGCAGTATTTT. The chain recombines TRBV20-1 with TRBJ2-3; 8 bases are shared with TRBD2. With V trimmed by 1 base and J by 6 bases, 21 bases remained unmatched. Germline-derived CDR1 and CDR2 are DFQATT and SNEGSKA (reference sequence). The CDR3 is 19 amino acids.